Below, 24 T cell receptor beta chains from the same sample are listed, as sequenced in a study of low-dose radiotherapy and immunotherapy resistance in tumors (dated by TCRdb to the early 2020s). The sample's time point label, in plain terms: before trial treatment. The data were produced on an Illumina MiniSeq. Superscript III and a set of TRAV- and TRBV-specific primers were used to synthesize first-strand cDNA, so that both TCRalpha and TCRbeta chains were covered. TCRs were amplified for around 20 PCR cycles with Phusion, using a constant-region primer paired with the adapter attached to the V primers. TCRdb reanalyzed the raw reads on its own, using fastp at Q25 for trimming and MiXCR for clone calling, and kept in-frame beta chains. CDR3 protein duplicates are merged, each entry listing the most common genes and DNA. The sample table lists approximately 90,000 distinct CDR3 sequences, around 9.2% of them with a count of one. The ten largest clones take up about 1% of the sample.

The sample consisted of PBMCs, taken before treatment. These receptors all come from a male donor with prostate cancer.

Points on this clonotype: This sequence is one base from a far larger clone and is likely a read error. CDR3 protein: CASREGTSSYEQFF. CDR3 DNA sequence: TGTGCCAGCAGGGAGGGCACTAGCTCCTACGAGCAGTTCTTC. The chain joins TRBV28 to TRBJ2-1, with D tentatively TRBD2 (6 bases). V was pared by 6 bases and J by 10 bases, with 19 bases between. CDR1 is MDHEN, CDR2 SYDVKM, per germline. The CDR3 is 14 residues long.

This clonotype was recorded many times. The CDR3 region is CASTPAGVHNEQFF. The DNA of the CDR3 is TGTGCCAGTACCCCCGCGGGAGTACACAATGAGCAGTTCTTC. This sequence joins TRBV19 and TRBJ2-1, with TRBD2 matching over 7 bases. V lost 7 bases, J lost 5 bases, and 8 bases stayed unmatched. Per germline, CDR1 LNHDA and CDR2 SQIVND (reference sequence). CDR3 length: 14 amino acids.

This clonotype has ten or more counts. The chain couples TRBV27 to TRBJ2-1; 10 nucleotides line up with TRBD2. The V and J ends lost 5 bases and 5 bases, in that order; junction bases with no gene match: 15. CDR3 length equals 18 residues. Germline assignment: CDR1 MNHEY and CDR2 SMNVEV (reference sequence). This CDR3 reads CASSQLTSGLAKNNEQFF. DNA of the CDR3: TGTGCCAGCAGTCAGTTGACTAGCGGGCTGGCCAAGAACAATGAGCAGTTCTTC.

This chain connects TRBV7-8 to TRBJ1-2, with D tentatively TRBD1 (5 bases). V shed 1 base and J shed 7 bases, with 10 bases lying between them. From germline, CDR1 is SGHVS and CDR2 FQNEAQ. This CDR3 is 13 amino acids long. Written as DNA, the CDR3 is TGTGCCAGCAGCTTAGACGGGGCGGGTGGCTACACCTTC. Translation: CASSLDGAGGYTF.

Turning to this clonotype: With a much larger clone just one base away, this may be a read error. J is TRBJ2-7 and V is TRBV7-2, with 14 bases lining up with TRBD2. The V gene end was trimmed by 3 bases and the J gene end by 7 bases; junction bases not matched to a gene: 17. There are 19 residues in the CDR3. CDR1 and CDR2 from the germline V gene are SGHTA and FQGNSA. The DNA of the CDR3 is TGTGCCAGCAGCTTGGCCTCCAGACTAGCGGGAGGGCTGGACAATGAGCAGTACTTC. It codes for CASSLASRLAGGLDNEQYF. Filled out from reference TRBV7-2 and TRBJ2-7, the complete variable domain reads GAGVSQSPSNKVTEKGKDVELRCDPISGHTALYWYRQSLGQGLEFLIYFQGNSAPDKSGLPSDRFSAERTGGSVSTLTIQRTQQEDSAVYLCASSLASRLAGGLDNEQYFGPGTRLTVT.

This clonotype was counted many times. The CDR3 loop is CASRATAGEDYEQYF. In nucleotides, the CDR3 is TGTGCCAGCAGGGCGACAGCAGGGGAAGACTACGAGCAGTACTTC. V usage is TRBV11-1 and J usage is TRBJ2-7; weak D call: TRBD1 (6 bases). Trimming pared 6 bases from V and 3 bases from J, leaving 18 bases between. This CDR3 has 15 residues. Germline V gene data show CDR1 as SGHAT and CDR2 as FQDESV (reference sequence).

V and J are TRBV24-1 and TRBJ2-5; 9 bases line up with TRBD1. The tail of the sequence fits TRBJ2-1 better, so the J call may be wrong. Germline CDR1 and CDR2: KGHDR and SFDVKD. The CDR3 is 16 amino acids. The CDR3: CATSAPSGTGTNEQFF. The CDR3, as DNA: TGTGCCACCAGTGCCCCCTCCGGGACAGGGACCAATGAGCAGTTCTTC.

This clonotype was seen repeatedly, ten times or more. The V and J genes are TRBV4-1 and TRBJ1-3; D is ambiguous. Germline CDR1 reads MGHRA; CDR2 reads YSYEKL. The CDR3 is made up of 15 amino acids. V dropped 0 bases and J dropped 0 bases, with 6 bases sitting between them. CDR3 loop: CASSQDPVSGNTIYF. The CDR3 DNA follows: TGCGCCAGCAGCCAAGATCCTGTCTCTGGAAACACCATATATTTT.

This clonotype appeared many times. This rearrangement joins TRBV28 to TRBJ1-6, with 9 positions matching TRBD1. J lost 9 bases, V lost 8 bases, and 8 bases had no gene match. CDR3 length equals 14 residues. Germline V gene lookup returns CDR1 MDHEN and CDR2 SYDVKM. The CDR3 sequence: CASGGQGGVSPLHF. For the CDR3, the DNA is TGTGCCAGCGGGGGACAGGGAGGAGTTTCACCCCTCCACTTT.

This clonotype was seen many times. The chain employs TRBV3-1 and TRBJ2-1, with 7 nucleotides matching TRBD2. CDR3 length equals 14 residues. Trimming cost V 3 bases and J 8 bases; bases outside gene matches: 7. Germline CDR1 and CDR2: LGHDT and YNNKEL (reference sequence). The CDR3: CASSHNGGSDEQFF. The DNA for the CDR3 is TGTGCCAGCAGCCATAACGGCGGGAGCGATGAGCAGTTCTTC.

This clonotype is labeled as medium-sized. For the CDR3, the DNA is TGTGCCAGCAGTTTGGCCTACGAGCAGTACTTC. Translating gives CASSLAYEQYF. The chain employs TRBV28 and TRBJ2-7; no definite D call. Germline V lookup: CDR1 MDHEN, CDR2 SYDVKM. The V end was cut by 3 bases, the J end by 2 bases, with 2 bases between. The CDR3 contains 11 residues.

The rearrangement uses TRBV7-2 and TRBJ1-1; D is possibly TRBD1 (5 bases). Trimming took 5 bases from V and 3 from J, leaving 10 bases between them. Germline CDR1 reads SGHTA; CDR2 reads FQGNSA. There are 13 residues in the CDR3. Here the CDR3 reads CASSPDRYTEAFF. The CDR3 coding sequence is TGTGCCAGCAGCCCCGACAGATACACTGAAGCTTTCTTT. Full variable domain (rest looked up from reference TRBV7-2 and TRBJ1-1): GAGVSQSPSNKVTEKGKDVELRCDPISGHTALYWYRQSLGQGLEFLIYFQGNSAPDKSGLPSDRFSAERTGGSVSTLTIQRTQQEDSAVYLCASSPDRYTEAFFGQGTRLTVV.

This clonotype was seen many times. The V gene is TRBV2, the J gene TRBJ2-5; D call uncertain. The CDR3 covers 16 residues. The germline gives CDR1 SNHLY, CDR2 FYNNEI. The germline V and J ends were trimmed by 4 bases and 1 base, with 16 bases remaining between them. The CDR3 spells CASSAPGEVPQETQYF. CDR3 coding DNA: TGTGCCAGCAGTGCCCCGGGTGAGGTTCCCCAAGAGACCCAGTACTTC.

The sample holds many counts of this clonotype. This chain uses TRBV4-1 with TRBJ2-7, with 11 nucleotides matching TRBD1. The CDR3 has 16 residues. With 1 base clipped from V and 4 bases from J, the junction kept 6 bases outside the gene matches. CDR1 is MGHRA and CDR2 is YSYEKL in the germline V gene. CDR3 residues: CASSQVFGTGGYEQYF. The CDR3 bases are TGCGCCAGCAGCCAAGTATTTGGGACAGGGGGTTACGAGCAGTACTTC.

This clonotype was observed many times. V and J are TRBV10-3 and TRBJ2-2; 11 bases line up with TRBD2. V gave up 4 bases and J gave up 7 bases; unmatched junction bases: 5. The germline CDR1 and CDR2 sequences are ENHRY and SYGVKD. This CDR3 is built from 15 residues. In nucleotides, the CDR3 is TGTGCCATCAGTGCGCTAGCGGGAGGAGGCGGGGAGCTGTTTTTT. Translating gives CAISALAGGGGELFF.

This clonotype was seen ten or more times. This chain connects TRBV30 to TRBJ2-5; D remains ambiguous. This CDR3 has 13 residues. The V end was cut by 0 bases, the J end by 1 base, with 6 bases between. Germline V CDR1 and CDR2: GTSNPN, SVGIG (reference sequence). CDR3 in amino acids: CAWSVTVQETQYF. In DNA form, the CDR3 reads TGTGCCTGGAGTGTAACAGTCCAAGAGACCCAGTACTTC.

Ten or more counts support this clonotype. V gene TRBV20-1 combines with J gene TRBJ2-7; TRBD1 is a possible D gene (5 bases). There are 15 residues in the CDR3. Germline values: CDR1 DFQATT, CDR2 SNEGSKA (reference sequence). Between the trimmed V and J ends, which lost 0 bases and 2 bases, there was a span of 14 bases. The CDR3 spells CSARDPAWGPYEQYF. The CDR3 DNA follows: TGCAGTGCTAGAGATCCGGCCTGGGGCCCCTACGAGCAGTACTTC.

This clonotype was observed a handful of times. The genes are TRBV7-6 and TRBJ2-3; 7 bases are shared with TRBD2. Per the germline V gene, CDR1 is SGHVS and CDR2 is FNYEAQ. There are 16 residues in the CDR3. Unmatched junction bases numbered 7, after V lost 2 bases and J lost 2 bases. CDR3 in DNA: TGTGCCAGCAGCTTACGCGGGCGGGAGACCACAGATACGCAGTATTTT. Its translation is CASSLRGRETTDTQYF.

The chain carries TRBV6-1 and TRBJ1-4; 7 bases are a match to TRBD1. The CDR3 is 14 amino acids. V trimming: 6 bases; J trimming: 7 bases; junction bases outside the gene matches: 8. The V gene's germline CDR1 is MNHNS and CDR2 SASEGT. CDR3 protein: CASRPSGGGEKLFF. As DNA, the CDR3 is TGTGCCAGCAGGCCATCAGGGGGAGGTGAAAAACTGTTTTTT.

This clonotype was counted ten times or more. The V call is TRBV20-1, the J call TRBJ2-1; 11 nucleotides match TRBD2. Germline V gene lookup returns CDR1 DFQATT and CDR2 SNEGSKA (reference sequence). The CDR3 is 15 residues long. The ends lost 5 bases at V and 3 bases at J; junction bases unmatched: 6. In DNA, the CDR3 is TGCAGTGCTGTTATAGCGGGAGGGAACTACAATGAGCAGTTCTTC. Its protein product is CSAVIAGGNYNEQFF.

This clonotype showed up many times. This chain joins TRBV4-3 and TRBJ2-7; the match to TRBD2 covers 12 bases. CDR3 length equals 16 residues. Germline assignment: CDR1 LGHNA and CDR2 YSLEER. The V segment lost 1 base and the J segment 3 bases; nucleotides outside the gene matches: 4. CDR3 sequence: CASSQGLAGELYEQYF. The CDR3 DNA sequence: TGCGCCAGCAGCCAAGGACTAGCGGGAGAACTCTACGAGCAGTACTTC.

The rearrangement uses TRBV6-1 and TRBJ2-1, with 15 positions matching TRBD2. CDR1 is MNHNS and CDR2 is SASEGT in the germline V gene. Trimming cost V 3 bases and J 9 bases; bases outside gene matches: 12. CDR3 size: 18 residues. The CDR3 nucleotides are TGTGCCAGCAGTGACAGTTTCGGGACTAGCGGGAGGAGAAGTGAGCAGTTCTTC. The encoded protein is CASSDSFGTSGRRSEQFF.

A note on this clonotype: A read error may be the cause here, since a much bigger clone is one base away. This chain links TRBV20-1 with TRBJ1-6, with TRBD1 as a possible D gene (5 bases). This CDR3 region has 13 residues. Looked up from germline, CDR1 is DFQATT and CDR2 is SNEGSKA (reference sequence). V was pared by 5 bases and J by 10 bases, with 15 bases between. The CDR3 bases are TGCAGTGCTGCGACCCAGAAGGGGTCACCCCTCCACTTT. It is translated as CSAATQKGSPLHF.

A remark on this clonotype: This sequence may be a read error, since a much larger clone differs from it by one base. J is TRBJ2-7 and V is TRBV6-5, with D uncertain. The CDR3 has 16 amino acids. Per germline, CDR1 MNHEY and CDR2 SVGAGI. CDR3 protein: CASSDSSRSSSYEQYF. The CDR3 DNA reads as TGTGCCAGCAGTGACTCATCCCGCTCTAGCTCCTACGAGCAGTACTTC.